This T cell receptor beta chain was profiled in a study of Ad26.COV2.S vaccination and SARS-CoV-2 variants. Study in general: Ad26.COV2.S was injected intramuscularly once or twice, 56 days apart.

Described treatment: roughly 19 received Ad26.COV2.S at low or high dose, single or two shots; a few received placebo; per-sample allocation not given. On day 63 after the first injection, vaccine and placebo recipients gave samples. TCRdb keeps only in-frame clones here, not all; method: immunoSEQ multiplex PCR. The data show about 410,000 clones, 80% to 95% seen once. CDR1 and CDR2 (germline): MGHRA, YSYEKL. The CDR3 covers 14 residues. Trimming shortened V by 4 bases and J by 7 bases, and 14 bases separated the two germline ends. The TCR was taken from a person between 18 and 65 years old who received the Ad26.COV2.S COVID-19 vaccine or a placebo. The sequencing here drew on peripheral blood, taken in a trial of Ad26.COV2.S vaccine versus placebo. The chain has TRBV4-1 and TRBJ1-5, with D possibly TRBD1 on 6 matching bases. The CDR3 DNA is TGCGCCAGCAGCCCCGTGGGGGGCCGGCAGCCCCAGCATTTT. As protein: CASSPVGGRQPQHF.